These 24 T cell receptor beta chains share one sample of origin, sequenced in a study of T cell repertoires in ileal Crohn's disease. Method: immunoSEQ multiplex PCR; TCRdb's copy keeps in-frame clones and lacks some. The sample lists thousands of clones, approximately 80% seen once, with approximately 40% in the top ten. The sample's time point: inflamed ileum from the surgical specimen. What was sequenced was ileal tissue. The origin of the receptors is an adult with Crohn's disease.

This clone is termed medium-sized. This chain links TRBV19 with TRBJ1-5, with TRBD1 matching over 8 bases. The CDR3 is 14 residues long. Germline assignment: CDR1 LNHDA and CDR2 SQIVND (reference sequence). The junction had 5 bases not matched to a gene; V was cut back by 2 bases and J by 8 bases. The CDR3 here is CASSIQGAAEPQHF. For the CDR3, the DNA is TGTGCCAGTAGTATACAGGGGGCTGCAGAGCCCCAGCATTTT.

The chain links TRBV4-1 to TRBJ1-4, with D hard to call. V was shortened by 0 bases and J by 0 bases, with 8 bases between the two germline ends. This CDR3 has 16 amino acids. CDR1 and CDR2 (germline): MGHRA, YSYEKL. CDR3 amino acids: CASSQEVASTNEKLFF. The CDR3 nucleotides are TGCGCCAGCAGCCAAGAGGTGGCGTCAACTAATGAAAAACTGTTTTTT.

V and J are TRBV25-1 and TRBJ2-2, with TRBD2 identical over 12 bases. Germline-derived CDR1 and CDR2 are MGHDK and SYGVNS. Trimming at V came to 5 bases and at J to 5 bases, leaving 9 bases not matched to a gene. This CDR3 has 17 amino acids. For the CDR3, the DNA is TGTGCCAGCAGTAGAAGACTAGCGGGGGATGTGACCGGGGAGCTGTTTTTT. Translation gives CASSRRLAGDVTGELFF.

The rearrangement links TRBV5-6 to TRBJ1-6; the match to TRBD1 covers 9 bases. Germline V gene data show CDR1 as SGHDT and CDR2 as YYEEEE. This CDR3 has 16 residues. V shed 4 bases, J shed 9 bases, and the junction held 11 bases outside the gene matches. CDR3 region: CASSTPGQGLFSPLHF. The CDR3 nucleotides read TGTGCCAGCAGCACCCCGGGACAGGGTTTATTTTCACCCCTCCACTTT.

This sequence joins TRBV14 and TRBJ2-5; 15 bases are shared with TRBD2. CDR1 is SGHDN, CDR2 FVKESK, per germline. Trimming removed 4 bases from V and 5 bases from J; junction bases left unmatched: 8. This CDR3 is built from 17 residues. The CDR3 nucleotides are TGTGCCAGCAGCCCCGGACTAGCGGGGGGGCAGGTTGAGACCCAGTACTTC. It translates to CASSPGLAGGQVETQYF.

The gene calls are TRBV10-3 and TRBJ2-1; 7 positions agree with TRBD1. The CDR3 is made up of 14 amino acids. Germline trimming cut 4 bases from V and 9 bases from J; bases unmatched to any gene: 9. From germline, CDR1 is ENHRY and CDR2 SYGVKD. Written as DNA, the CDR3 is TGTGCCATCAGTGTTCGCCTAGGGGACAGTGAGCAGTTCTTC. Encoded protein: CAISVRLGDSEQFF.

V gene TRBV10-2 combines with J gene TRBJ2-4, with 9 nucleotides matching TRBD2. Losses at the gene ends were 7 bases for V and 0 bases for J; bases not matched to a gene: 13. The germline V gene encodes CDR1 WSHSY and CDR2 SAAADI. CDR3 size: 18 residues. The CDR3 DNA reads TGCGCCAGCAATGGGGCGGGGGGGCCGGCGGGAGCCAAAAACATTCAGTACTTC. Amino acid sequence: CASNGAGGPAGAKNIQYF.

V gene TRBV28 combines with J gene TRBJ1-5, with D possibly matching TRBD1 (5 bases). Trimming stripped 6 bases from V and 4 bases from J, with 16 bases between. The CDR3 is 15 residues long. Germline-derived CDR1 and CDR2 are MDHEN and SYDVKM. CDR3 DNA sequence: TGTGCCAGCAGCCCCTCCTTGGGGGGTAATCAGCCCCAGCATTTT. Protein sequence: CASSPSLGGNQPQHF. The whole variable domain, remainder taken from reference TRBV28 and TRBJ1-5, is DVKVTQSSRYLVKRTGEKVFLECVQDMDHENMFWYRQDPGLGLRLIYFSYDVKMKEKGDIPEGYSVSREKKERFSLILESASTNQTSMYLCASSPSLGGNQPQHFGDGTRLSIL.

The V and J genes are TRBV30 and TRBJ1-5, with D possibly TRBD1 on 6 matching bases. CDR1 and CDR2 from the germline V gene are GTSNPN and SVGIG (reference sequence). The V gene lost 1 base and the J gene lost 2 bases, with 6 bases spanning the gap. CDR3 size: 13 residues. This CDR3 is CAWSAGGNQPQHF. In DNA, the CDR3 is TGTGCCTGGAGTGCAGGGGGCAATCAGCCCCAGCATTTT.

This clone counts as large. This chain joins TRBV6-5 and TRBJ1-1; D unresolved. Looked up from germline, CDR1 is MNHEY and CDR2 is SVGAGI. CDR3 size: 13 residues. V was trimmed by 4 bases and J by 0 bases, leaving 6 bases between them. CDR3 sequence reads: CASSWWMNTEAFF. The CDR3 nucleotides read TGTGCCAGCAGTTGGTGGATGAACACTGAAGCTTTCTTT.

This chain uses TRBV6-1 with TRBJ1-1, with D possibly matching TRBD1 (5 bases). There are 18 residues in the CDR3. Trimming stripped 2 bases from V and 6 bases from J, with 25 bases between. CDR1 and CDR2 (germline): MNHNS, SASEGT. CDR3 in DNA: TGTGCCAGCAGTGAATGGCGGGGCTGGCAGGGAGGATGGGCTGAAGCTTTCTTT. Protein product: CASSEWRGWQGGWAEAFF.

CDR3 in amino acids: CASRLQGNEKLFF. In nucleotides, the CDR3 is TGTGCCAGCCGACTACAGGGGAATGAAAAACTGTTTTTT. The chain couples TRBV6-1 to TRBJ1-4, with 7 bases matching TRBD1. Germline V gives CDR1 MNHNS, CDR2 SASEGT. There are 13 residues in the CDR3. J gave up 5 bases and V 8 bases, and 5 bases lay outside the gene matches.

V usage is TRBV12-5 and J usage is TRBJ1-5, with 10 bases fitting TRBD1. From germline, CDR1 is LGHNT and CDR2 FRNRAP. The CDR3 runs 16 residues. Losses at the gene ends were 3 bases for V and 2 bases for J; bases not matched to a gene: 4. The CDR3 nucleotides are TGTGCTAGTGGTTTCACCGGGACAGGGGGCAATCAGCCCCAGCATTTT. Protein product: CASGFTGTGGNQPQHF.

The chain is built from TRBV28 and TRBJ2-5, with D possibly matching TRBD2 (5 bases). CDR1 is MDHEN, CDR2 SYDVKM, per germline. Deletions cut 6 bases from V and 5 bases from J, with 19 bases between. This CDR3 has 15 residues. The CDR3 DNA is TGTGCCAGCAGCAAGATTACGGGGTCGTCTGAGACCCAGTACTTC. Translating it yields CASSKITGSSETQYF. The whole variable domain, remainder taken from reference TRBV28 and TRBJ2-5, is DVKVTQSSRYLVKRTGEKVFLECVQDMDHENMFWYRQDPGLGLRLIYFSYDVKMKEKGDIPEGYSVSREKKERFSLILESASTNQTSMYLCASSKITGSSETQYFGPGTRLLVL.

The gene calls are TRBV27 and TRBJ1-1; D gene uncertain. Trimming shortened V by 2 bases and J by 1 base, and 8 bases separated the two germline ends. CDR3 length: 14 amino acids. Germline CDR1 and CDR2: MNHEY and SMNVEV (reference sequence). The CDR3 reads CASSLLTGNTEAFF. CDR3 nucleotides: TGTGCCAGCAGTTTACTCACGGGGAACACTGAAGCTTTCTTT.

The count of this clone is one. The chain couples TRBV6-1 to TRBJ2-2, with D possibly TRBD1 on 6 matching bases. Germline-derived CDR1 and CDR2 are MNHNS and SASEGT. V shed 9 bases and J shed 1 base, with 12 bases lying between them. The CDR3 loop spans 14 amino acids. Here the CDR3 DNA reads TGTGCCAGTCGAATGGGACAGAACACCGGGGAGCTGTTTTTT. Translating gives CASRMGQNTGELFF.

This chain uses TRBV6-6 with TRBJ1-5, with 10 bases aligning to TRBD1. CDR3 length equals 15 residues. Germline-derived CDR1 and CDR2 are MNHNY and SVGAGI (reference sequence). V shed 8 bases, J shed 2 bases, and the junction held 6 bases outside the gene matches. The CDR3 sequence is CASEGQGFRNQPQHF. In nucleotides, the CDR3 is TGTGCCAGCGAGGGACAGGGGTTTCGCAATCAGCCCCAGCATTTT.

The chain links TRBV9 to TRBJ1-6; D is unresolved. CDR3 length equals 17 residues. V was cut by 4 bases and J by 0 bases, with 14 bases left in between. From germline, CDR1 is SGDLS and CDR2 YYNGEE. Here the CDR3 reads CASSPRPDISYNSPLHF. DNA of the CDR3: TGTGCCAGCAGCCCTCGCCCGGATATCTCCTATAATTCACCCCTCCACTTT. Combining the CDR3 with reference TRBV9 and TRBJ1-6 gives the whole variable domain DSGVTQTPKHLITATGQRVTLRCSPRSGDLSVYWYQQSLDQGLQFLIQYYNGEERAKGNILERFSAQQFPDLHSELNLSSLELGDSALYFCASSPRPDISYNSPLHFGNGTRLTVT.

The V and J genes are TRBV19 and TRBJ2-1; possible D gene TRBD1, 5 bases. CDR1 LNHDA and CDR2 SQIVND come from the germline V gene (reference sequence). The CDR3 contains 16 residues. The V and J ends lost 1 base and 2 bases respectively, with 12 bases between them. The CDR3 protein is CASSIGMGPTYNEQFF. The CDR3 DNA follows: TGTGCCAGTAGTATAGGTATGGGGCCTACCTACAATGAGCAGTTCTTC.

V and J are TRBV29-1 and TRBJ1-2, with 10 bases that match TRBD1. The CDR3 contains 17 residues. V was pared by 8 bases and J by 6 bases, with 21 bases of the junction left unmatched. Germline assignment: CDR1 SQVTM and CDR2 ANQGSEA. DNA for the CDR3: TGCAGCTCCGATCGTGGGACAGGGGTCACCTCTATGGATGGCTACACCTTC. Amino acid sequence: CSSDRGTGVTSMDGYTF.

The chain carries TRBV5-1 and TRBJ2-5; 11 bases line up with TRBD1. V lost 3 bases, J lost 5 bases, and 6 bases stayed unmatched. Per germline, CDR1 SGHRS and CDR2 YFSETQ. The CDR3 has 15 residues. The CDR3 DNA follows: TGCGCCAGCAGCTACGGGACAGGGGGTGTGGAGACCCAGTACTTC. It yields the protein CASSYGTGGVETQYF.

V is TRBV18 and J is TRBJ2-7; TRBD1 agrees at 7 bases. CDR1 and CDR2 from the germline V gene are KGHSH and LQKENI. The CDR3 is made up of 15 amino acids. The trim removed 3 bases at V and 3 bases at J, leaving 8 bases unmatched. The CDR3 nucleotides read TGTGCCAGCTCACCCGCAGGGGGATCAGTCTACGAGCAGTACTTC. Translated: CASSPAGGSVYEQYF.

This clone was counted once. This chain connects TRBV19 to TRBJ2-5; 7 bases are shared with TRBD1. The CDR3 contains 14 residues. Trimming cost V 4 bases and J 5 bases; bases outside gene matches: 7. The germline V gene encodes CDR1 LNHDA and CDR2 SQIVND (reference sequence). As DNA, the CDR3 is TGTGCCAGTAGTACAAAGGGGGCGCGGGAGACCCAGTACTTC. Protein: CASSTKGARETQYF.

The rearrangement joins TRBV5-1 to TRBJ1-2; the match to TRBD1 covers 8 bases. The CDR3 loop spans 14 amino acids. The J segment lost 8 bases and the V segment lost 0 bases, leaving 6 bases of the junction unmatched. CDR1 SGHRS and CDR2 YFSETQ come from the germline V gene. The CDR3 loop is CASSLGQGASGYTF. In DNA form, the CDR3 reads TGCGCCAGCAGCTTGGGGCAGGGGGCGAGCGGCTACACCTTC.